The clone carrying this T cell receptor beta chain has a handful of counts. Its antigen is currently unknown. From more than 9 ml of fresh peripheral blood, PBMCs were isolated. This entry belongs to a study of T cells in Graves' hyperthyroidism and ophthalmopathy. Study outcomes and limitations: Blood also contained most expanded thyroid clonotypes above 0.001.

From RNA transcripts, TCR beta CDR3 regions were amplified. When the TCR CDR3 underwent first-round RT-PCR, the HTBI primer set was used. TCRdb re-called the multiplex PCR reads with MiXCR, one entry per CDR3 protein. This sample has hundreds of thousands of distinct CDR3 sequences, with about 19% found just once. This CDR3 comprises 13 residues. Trimming left V 2 bases short and J 9 bases short, with 14 bases between. CDR1 DFQATT and CDR2 SNEGSKA come from the germline V gene (reference sequence). The chain is built from TRBV20-1 and TRBJ2-1; D remains unclear. Sequencing used blood. The clonotype originates from a woman aged 45 to 65 with Graves' hyperthyroidism that later progressed to Graves' ophthalmopathy. The CDR3 spells CSARSPGLGEQFF. In DNA form, the CDR3 reads TGCAGTGCTAGATCCCCCGGGCTGGGTGAGCAGTTCTTC.